Described below is a single T cell receptor (beta chain) sequence and its context. This clonotype has at least ten counts. This clone's antigen is unknown. No base-level quality is on record; no much larger clone is a single base apart. Sequencing was carried out with an Illumina HiSeq 2500. TCR beta libraries were prepared by quantitative 5'-RACE with molecular barcodes. The authors' analysis ran thus. Disease-linked TCR variants were identified with a new computational method built on a probabilistic model of VDJ rearrangement. TCRdb ran its own pipeline on the public reads, namely fastp trimming at Q25 and MiXCR clone calling, and kept in-frame beta chains. Every entry covers one CDR3 protein and lists the most common genes and DNA from its rows. The V and J calls and clone size come from TCRdb's table, not from the authors' own analysis. The sample table holds 69,000 or so distinct CDR3 sequences, of which 5.3% were seen once. 2.2% of the sample belongs to the ten largest clones.

The sample originates from a study of CD8 T cells in ankylosing spondylitis (dated by TCRdb to 2016 to 2017). For the study in its entirety: The study set out to find disease-linked TCR variants by profiling T cell receptor beta repertoires in ankylosing spondylitis patients and healthy donors. The full study cohort comprised around 23 ankylosing spondylitis patients and around 100 healthy donors. Peripheral blood was sampled, and synovial fluid was additionally collected from ankylosing spondylitis patients. Results the study describes overall, beyond this receptor: The disease-linked clones were reported to be significantly enriched in matched synovial fluid samples from ankylosing spondylitis patients. The disease-linked clones had a CD8+ phenotype and were found at relatively low frequencies in peripheral blood. Some motif variants had previously been reported in the synovial fluid and blood of reactive arthritis patients, which suggests shared mechanisms of disease initiation. A TCR beta motif made up of about eight highly homologous amino acid variants appeared to be characteristic of blood from ankylosing spondylitis patients.

The CDR3 contains 14 residues, cysteine and phenylalanine counted. Only the CDR3 region is kept as DNA, spanning 42 bases read in frame from base 1. Via the germline V gene (reference sequence), CDR1 is SEHNR and CDR2 FQNEAQ. The trim is 4 bases for V and 1 base for J, with a gap of 10 bases between the germline ends. Sequenced material: blood, either unsorted or a sorted T cell fraction (not recorded which). The clonotype comes from a male donor with ankylosing spondylitis or in good health (not recorded which). Recombination connected TRBV7-9 to TRBJ1-1; no D segment can be confidently identified. This receptor carries the CDR3 CASSSGPTNTEAFF. The nucleotide sequence reads as follows: TGTGCCAGCAGCTCAGGACCAACGAACACTGAAGCTTTCTTT.